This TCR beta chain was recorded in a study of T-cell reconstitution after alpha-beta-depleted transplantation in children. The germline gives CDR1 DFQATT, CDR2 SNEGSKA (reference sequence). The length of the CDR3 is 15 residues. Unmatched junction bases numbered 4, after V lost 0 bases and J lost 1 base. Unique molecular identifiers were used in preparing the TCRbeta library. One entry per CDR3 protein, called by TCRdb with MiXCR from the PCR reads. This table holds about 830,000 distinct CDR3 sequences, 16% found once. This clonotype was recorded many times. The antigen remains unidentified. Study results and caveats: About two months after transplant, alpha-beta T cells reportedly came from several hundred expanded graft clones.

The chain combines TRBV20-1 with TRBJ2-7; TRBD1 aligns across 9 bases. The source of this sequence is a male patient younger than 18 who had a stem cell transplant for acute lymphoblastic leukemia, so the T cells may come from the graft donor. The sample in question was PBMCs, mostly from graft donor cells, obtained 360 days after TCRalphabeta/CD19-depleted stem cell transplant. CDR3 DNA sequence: TGCAGTGCTAGAGATACAGGGGGCGCATCCTACGAGCAGTACTTC. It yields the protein CSARDTGGASYEQYF.